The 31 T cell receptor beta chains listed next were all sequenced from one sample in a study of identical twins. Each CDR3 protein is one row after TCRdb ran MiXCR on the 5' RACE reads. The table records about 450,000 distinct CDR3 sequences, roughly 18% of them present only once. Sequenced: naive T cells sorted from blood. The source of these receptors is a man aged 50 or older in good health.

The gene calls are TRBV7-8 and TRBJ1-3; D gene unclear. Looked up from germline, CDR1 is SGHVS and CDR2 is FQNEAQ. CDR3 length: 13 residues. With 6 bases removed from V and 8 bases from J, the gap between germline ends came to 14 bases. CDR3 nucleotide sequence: TGTGCCAGCAGGAACTCTCCCGGACACACCATATATTTT. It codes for CASRNSPGHTIYF.

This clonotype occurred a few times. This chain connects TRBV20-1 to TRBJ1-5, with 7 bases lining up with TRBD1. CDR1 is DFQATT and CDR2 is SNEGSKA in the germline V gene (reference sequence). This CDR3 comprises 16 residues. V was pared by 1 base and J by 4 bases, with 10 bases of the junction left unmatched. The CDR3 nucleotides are TGCAGTGCTAGAGCGGTGGGAGGGGGCCGAAATCAGCCCCAGCATTTT. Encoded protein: CSARAVGGGRNQPQHF.

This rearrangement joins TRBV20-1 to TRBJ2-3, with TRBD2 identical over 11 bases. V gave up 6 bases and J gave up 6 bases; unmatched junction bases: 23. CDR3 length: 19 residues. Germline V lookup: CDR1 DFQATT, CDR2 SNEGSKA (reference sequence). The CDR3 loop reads CSATPYLAGGPTEGDTQYF. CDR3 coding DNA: TGCAGTGCCACACCCTATCTAGCGGGAGGACCTACCGAGGGCGATACGCAGTATTTT.

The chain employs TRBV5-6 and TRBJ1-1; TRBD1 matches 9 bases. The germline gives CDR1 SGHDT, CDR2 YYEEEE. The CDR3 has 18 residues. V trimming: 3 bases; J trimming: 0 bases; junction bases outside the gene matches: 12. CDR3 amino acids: CASSSVTGGEEMNTEAFF. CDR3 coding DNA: TGTGCCAGCAGCTCAGTTACAGGGGGCGAAGAAATGAACACTGAAGCTTTCTTT.

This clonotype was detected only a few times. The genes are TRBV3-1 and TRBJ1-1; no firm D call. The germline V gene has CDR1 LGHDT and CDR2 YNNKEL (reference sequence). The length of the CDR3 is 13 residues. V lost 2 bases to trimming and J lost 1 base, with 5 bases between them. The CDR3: CASSQLSNTEAFF. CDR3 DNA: TGTGCCAGCAGCCAACTGTCGAACACTGAAGCTTTCTTT.

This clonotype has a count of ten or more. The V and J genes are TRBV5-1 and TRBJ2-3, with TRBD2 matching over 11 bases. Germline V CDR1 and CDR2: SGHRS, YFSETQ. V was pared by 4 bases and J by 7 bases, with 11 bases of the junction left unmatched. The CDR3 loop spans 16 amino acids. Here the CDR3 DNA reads TGCGCCAGCAGCACGACTAGCGGGGTTGGGCGGAATACGCAGTATTTT. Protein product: CASSTTSGVGRNTQYF.

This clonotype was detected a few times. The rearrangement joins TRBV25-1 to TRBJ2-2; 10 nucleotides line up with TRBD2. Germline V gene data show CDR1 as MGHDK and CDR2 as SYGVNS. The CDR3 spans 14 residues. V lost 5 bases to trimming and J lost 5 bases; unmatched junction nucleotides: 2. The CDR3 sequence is CASSKTSGTGELFF. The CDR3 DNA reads TGTGCCAGCAGTAAGACTAGCGGGACCGGGGAGCTGTTTTTT. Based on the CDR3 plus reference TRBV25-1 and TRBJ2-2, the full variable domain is EADIYQTPRYLVIGTGKKITLECSQTMGHDKMYWYQQDPGMELHLIHYSYGVNSTEKGDLSSESTVSRIRTEHFPLTLESARPSHTSQYLCASSKTSGTGELFFGEGSRLTVL.

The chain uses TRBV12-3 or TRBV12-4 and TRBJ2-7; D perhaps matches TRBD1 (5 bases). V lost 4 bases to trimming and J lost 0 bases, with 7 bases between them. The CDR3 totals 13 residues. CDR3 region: CASSWGDSYEQYF. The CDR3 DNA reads TGTGCCAGCAGTTGGGGCGACTCCTACGAGCAGTACTTC.

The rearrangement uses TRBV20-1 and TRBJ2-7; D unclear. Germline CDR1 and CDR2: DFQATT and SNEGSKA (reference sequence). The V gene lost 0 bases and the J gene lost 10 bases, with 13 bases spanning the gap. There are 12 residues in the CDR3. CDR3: CSAREVVGLQYF. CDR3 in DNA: TGCAGTGCTAGAGAGGTGGTGGGCCTACAGTACTTC.

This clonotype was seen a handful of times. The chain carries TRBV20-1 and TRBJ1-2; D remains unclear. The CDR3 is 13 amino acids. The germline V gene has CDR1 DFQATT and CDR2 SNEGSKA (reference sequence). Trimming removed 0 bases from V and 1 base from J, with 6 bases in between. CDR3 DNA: TGCAGTGCTAGAGAAGGATTTAACTATGGCTACACCTTC. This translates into CSAREGFNYGYTF.

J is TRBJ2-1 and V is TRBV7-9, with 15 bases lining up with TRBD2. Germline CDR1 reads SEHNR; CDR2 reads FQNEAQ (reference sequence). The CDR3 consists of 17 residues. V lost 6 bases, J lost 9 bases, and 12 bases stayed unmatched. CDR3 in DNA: TGTGCCAGCAGTCCTCCCGCCGGGACTAGCGGGAGGTTTGAGCAGTTCTTC. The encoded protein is CASSPPAGTSGRFEQFF.

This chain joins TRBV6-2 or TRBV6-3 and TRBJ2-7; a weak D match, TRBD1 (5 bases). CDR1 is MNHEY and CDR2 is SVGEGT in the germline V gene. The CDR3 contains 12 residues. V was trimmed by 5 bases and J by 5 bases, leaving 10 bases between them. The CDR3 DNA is TGTGCCAGCAGTCCTGGACACAACGAGCAGTACTTC. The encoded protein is CASSPGHNEQYF.

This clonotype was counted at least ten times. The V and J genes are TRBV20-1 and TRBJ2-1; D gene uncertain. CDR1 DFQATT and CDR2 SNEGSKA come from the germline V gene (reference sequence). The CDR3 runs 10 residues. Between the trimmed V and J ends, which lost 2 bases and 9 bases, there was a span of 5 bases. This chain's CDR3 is CSARLGEQFF. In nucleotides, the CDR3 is TGCAGTGCTAGACTGGGTGAGCAGTTCTTC.

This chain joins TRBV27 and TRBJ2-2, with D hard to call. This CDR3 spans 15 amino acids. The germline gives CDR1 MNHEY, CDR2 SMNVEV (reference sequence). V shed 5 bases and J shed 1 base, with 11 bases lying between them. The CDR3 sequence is CASSPLSLNTGELFF. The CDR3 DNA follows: TGTGCCAGCAGTCCCCTGAGCCTGAACACCGGGGAGCTGTTTTTT.

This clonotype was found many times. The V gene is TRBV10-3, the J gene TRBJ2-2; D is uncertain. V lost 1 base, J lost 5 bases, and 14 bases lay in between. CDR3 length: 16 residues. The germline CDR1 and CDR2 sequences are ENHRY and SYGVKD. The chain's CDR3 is CAISEYSMETTGELFF. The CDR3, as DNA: TGTGCCATCAGTGAGTACTCCATGGAGACTACCGGGGAGCTGTTTTTT.

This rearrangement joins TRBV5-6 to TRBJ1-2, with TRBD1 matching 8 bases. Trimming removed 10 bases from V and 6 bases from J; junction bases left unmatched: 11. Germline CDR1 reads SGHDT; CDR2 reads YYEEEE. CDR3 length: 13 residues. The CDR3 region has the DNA TGTGCCGGCGAACAGGGGGACTTTGATGGCTACACCTTC. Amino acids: CAGEQGDFDGYTF. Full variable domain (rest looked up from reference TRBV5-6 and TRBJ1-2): DAGVTQSPTHLIKTRGQQVTLRCSPKSGHDTVSWYQQALGQGPQFIFQYYEEEERQRGNFPDRFSGHQFPNYSSELNVNALLLGDSALYLCAGEQGDFDGYTFGSGTRLTVV.

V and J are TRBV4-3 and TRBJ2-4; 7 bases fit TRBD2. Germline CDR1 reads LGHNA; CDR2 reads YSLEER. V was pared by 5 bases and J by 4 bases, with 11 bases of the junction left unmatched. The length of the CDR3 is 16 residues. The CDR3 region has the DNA TGCGCCAGCAGCGTAGGGGTGGGGGGGTCAAAAAACATTCAGTACTTC. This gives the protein CASSVGVGGSKNIQYF.

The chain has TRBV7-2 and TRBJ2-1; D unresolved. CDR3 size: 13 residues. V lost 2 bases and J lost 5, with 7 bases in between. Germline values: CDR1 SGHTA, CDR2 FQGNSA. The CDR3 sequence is CASSLTFDNEQFF. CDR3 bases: TGTGCCAGCAGCTTAACATTCGACAATGAGCAGTTCTTC.

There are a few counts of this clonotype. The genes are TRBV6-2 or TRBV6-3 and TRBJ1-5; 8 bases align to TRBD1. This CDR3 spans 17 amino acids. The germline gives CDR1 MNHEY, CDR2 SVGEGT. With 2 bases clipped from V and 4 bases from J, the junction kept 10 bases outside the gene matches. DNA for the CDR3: TGTGCCAGCAGTTACGAAACTGGACAGGGCGGGAATCAGCCCCAGCATTTT. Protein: CASSYETGQGGNQPQHF.

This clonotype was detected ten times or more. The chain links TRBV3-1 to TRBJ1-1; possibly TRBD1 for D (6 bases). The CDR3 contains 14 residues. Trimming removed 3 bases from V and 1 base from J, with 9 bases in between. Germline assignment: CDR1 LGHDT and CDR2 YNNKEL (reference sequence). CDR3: CASSHRGANTEAFF. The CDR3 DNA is TGTGCCAGCAGCCATAGGGGGGCGAACACTGAAGCTTTCTTT.

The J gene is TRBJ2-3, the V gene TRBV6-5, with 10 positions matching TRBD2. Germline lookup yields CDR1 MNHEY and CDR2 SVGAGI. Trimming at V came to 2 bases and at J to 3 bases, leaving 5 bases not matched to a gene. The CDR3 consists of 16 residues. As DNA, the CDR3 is TGTGCCAGCAGTTACACCCCGGGACTAGCGACAGATACGCAGTATTTT. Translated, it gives CASSYTPGLATDTQYF.

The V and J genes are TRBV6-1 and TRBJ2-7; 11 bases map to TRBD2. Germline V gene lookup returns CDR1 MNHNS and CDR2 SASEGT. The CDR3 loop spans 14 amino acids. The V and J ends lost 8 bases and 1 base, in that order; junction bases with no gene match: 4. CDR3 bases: TGTGCCAGCGGAGGGACTAGCGGATCCTACGAGCAGTACTTC. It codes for CASGGTSGSYEQYF.

The CDR3 loop is CASSYGGSRDTQYF. The CDR3 bases are TGTGCCAGCAGTTACGGGGGGAGTAGAGATACGCAGTATTTT. V usage is TRBV6-5 and J usage is TRBJ2-3, with D perhaps matching TRBD2 (6 bases). V lost 2 bases, J lost 5 bases, and 11 bases lay in between. Germline V gene data show CDR1 as MNHEY and CDR2 as SVGAGI. The length of the CDR3 is 14 residues.

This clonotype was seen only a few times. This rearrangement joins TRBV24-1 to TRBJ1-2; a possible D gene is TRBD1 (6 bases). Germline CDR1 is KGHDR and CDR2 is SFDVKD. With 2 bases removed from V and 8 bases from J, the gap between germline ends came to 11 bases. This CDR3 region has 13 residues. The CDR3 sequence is CATSDWTAGGYTF. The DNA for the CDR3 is TGTGCCACCAGTGATTGGACAGCCGGAGGCTACACCTTC.

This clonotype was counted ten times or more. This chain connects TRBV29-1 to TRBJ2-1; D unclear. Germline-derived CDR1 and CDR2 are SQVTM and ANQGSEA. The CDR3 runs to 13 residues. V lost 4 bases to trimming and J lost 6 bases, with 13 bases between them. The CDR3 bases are TGCAGCGTTGGCGACCCCCGGGCCAATGAGCAGTTCTTC. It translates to CSVGDPRANEQFF.

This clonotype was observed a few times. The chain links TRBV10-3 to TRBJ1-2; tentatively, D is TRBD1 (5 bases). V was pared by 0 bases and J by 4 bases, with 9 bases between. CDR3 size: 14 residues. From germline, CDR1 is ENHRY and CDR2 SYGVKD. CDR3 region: CAISESEGRYGYTF. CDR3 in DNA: TGTGCCATCAGTGAGTCAGAGGGACGCTATGGCTACACCTTC.

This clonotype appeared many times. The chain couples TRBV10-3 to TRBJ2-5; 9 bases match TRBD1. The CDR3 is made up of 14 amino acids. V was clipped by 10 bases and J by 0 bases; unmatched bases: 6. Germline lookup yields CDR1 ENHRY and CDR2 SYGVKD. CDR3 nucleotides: TGTGCCACTCGAAACAGGGGGCACCAAGAGACCCAGTACTTC. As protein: CATRNRGHQETQYF.

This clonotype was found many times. DNA for the CDR3: TGCAGCGTTGAAGAGGGGTACGGGAGTCCCCTAGAGACCCAGTACTTC. It specifies CSVEEGYGSPLETQYF. V is TRBV29-1 and J is TRBJ2-5; possibly TRBD2 for D (6 bases). Trimming pared 0 bases from V and 4 bases from J, leaving 18 bases between. The CDR3 contains 16 residues. The germline V gene encodes CDR1 SQVTM and CDR2 ANQGSEA.

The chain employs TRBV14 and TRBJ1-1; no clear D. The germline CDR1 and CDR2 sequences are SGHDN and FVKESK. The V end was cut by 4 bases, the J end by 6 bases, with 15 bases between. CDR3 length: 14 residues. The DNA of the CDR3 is TGTGCCAGCAGCCTAAAAACTCCAAGCGCTGAAGCTTTCTTT. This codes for CASSLKTPSAEAFF.

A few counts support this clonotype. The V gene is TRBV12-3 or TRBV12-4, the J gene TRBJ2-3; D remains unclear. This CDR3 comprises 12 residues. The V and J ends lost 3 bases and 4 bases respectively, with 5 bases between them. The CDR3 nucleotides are TGTGCCAGCAGTTTTAACGCAGATACGCAGTATTTT. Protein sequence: CASSFNADTQYF.

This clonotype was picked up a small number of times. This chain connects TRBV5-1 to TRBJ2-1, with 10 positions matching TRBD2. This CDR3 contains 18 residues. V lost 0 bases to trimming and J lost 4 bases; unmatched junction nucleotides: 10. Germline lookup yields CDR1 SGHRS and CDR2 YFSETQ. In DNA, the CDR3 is TGCGCCAGCAGCTTGGCCGGAGCGGGAGGGCCGATATACAATGAGCAGTTCTTC. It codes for CASSLAGAGGPIYNEQFF. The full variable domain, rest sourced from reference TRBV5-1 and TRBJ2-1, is KAGVTQTPRYLIKTRGQQVTLSCSPISGHRSVSWYQQTPGQGLQFLFEYFSETQRNKGNFPGRFSGRQFSNSRSEMNVSTLELGDSALYLCASSLAGAGGPIYNEQFFGPGTRLTVL.